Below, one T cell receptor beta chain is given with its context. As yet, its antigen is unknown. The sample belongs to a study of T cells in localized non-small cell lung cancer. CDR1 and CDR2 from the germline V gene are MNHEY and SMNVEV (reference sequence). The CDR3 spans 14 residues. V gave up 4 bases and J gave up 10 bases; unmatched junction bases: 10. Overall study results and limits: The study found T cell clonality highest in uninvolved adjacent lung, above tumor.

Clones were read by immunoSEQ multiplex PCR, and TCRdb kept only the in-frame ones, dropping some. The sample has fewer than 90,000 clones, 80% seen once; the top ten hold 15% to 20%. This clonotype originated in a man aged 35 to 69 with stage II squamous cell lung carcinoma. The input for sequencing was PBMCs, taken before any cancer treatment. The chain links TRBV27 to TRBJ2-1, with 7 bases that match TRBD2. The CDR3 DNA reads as TGTGCCAGCAGTTCAGGACTAGACCCAGGAGAGCAGTTCTTC. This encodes CASSSGLDPGEQFF.